Listed here is a single TCR beta chain. Its antigen is not known. The V gene's germline CDR1 is SGHAT and CDR2 FQNNGV. V dropped 1 base and J dropped 9; count of bases not matched to a gene: 13. CDR3 length: 16 amino acids. Generated by immunoSEQ multiplex PCR, the TCRdb table keeps only in-frame clones and is missing some. The table lists 100,000 to 150,000 clones, more than 70% of them singletons, with roughly 1.4% in the top ten. The sample comes from a study of cytomegalovirus exposure and HLA in healthy donors. Study-wide results and limits: Reports described diagnosis of cytomegalovirus status by the classifier as highly specific and sensitive.

The sample was PBMCs. The rearrangement uses TRBV11-2 and TRBJ2-7; 9 bases match TRBD2. The clonotype originates from a man younger than 40 in good health and CMV-seronegative. The CDR3 sequence: CASSLVAGGVPKRQYF. Written as DNA, the CDR3 is TGTGCCAGCAGCTTAGTGGCGGGAGGGGTCCCCAAGCGGCAGTACTTC.